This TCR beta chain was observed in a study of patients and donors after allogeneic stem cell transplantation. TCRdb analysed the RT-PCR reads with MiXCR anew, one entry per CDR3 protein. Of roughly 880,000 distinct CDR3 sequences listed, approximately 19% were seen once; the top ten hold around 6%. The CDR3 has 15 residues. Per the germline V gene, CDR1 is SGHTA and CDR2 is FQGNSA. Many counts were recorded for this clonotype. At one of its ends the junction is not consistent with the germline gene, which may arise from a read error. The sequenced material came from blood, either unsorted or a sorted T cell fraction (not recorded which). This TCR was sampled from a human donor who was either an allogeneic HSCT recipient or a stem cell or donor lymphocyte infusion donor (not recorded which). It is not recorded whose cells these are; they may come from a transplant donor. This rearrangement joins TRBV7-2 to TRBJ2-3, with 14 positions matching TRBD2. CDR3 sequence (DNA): TGCGCCAGCAGCCTTGGGACTAGCGGGGGAGATACGCAGTATTTT. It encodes CASSLGTSGGDTQYF.